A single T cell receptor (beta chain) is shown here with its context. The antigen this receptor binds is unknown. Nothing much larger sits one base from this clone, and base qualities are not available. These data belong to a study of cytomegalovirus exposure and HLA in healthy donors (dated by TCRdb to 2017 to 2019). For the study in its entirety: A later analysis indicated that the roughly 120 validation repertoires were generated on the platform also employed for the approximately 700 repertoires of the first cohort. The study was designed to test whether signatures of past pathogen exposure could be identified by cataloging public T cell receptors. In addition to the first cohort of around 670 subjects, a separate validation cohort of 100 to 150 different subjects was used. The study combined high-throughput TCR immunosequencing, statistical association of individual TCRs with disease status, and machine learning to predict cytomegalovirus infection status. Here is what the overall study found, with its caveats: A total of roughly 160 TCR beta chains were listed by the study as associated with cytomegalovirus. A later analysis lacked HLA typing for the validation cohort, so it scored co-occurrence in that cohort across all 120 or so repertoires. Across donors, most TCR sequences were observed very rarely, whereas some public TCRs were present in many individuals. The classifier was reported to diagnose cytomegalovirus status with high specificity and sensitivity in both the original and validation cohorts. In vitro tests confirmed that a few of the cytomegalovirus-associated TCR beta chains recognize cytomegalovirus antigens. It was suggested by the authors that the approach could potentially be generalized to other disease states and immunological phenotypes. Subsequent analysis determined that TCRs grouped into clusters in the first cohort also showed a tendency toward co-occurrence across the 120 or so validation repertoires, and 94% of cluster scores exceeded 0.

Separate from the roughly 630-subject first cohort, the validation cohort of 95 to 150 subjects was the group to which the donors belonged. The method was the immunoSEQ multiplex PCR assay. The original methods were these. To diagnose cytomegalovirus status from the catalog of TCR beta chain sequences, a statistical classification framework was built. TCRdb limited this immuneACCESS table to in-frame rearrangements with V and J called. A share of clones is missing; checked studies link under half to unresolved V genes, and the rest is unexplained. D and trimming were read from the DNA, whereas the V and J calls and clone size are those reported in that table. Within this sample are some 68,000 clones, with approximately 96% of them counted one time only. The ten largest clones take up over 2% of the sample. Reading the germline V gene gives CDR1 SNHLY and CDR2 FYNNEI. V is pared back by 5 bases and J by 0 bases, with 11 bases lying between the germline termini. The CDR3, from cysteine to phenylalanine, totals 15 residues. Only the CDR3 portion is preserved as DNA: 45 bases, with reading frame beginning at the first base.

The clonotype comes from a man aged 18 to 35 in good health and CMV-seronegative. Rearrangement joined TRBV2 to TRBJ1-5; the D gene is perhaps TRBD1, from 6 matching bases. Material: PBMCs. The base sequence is TGTGCCAGCAGTCGGACAGAGGATAGCAATCAGCCCCAGCATTTT. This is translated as CASSRTEDSNQPQHF.